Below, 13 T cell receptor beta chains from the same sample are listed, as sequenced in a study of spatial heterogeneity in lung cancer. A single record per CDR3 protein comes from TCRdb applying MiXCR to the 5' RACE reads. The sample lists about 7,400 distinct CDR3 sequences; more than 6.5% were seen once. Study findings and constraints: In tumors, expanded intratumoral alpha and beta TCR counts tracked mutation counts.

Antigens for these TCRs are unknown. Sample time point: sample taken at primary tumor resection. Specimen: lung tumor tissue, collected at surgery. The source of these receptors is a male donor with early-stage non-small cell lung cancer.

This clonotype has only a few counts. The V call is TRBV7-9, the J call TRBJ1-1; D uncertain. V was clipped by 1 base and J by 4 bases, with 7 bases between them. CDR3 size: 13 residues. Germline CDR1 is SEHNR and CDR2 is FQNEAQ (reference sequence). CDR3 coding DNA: TGTGCCAGCAGCTTAGAACTCGTCACTGAAGCTTTCTTT. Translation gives CASSLELVTEAFF.

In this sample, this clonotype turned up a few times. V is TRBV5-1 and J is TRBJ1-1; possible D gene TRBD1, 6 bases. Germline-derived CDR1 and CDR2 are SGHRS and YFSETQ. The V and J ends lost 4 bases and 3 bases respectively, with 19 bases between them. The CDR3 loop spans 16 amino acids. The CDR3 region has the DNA TGCGCCAGCAGCATCGGTCGGGGGGCGCTGGACACTGAAGCTTTCTTT. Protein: CASSIGRGALDTEAFF.

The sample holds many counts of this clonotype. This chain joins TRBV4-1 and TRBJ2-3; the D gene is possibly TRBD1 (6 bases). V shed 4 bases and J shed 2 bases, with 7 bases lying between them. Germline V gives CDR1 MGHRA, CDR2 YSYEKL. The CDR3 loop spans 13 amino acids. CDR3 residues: CASSRTATDTQYF. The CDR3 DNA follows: TGCGCCAGCAGCCGGACAGCCACAGATACGCAGTATTTT.

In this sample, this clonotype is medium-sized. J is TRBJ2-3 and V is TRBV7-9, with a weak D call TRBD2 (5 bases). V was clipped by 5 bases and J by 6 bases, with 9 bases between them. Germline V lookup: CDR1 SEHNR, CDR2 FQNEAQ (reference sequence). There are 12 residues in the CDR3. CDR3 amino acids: CASSQDLDTQYF. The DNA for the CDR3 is TGTGCCAGCAGCCAGGACTTGGATACGCAGTATTTT.

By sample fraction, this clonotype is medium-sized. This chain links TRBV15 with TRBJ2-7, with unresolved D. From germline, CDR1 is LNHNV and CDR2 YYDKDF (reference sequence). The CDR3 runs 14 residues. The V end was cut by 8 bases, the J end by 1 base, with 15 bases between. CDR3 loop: CATGLLLDSYEQYF. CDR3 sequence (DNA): TGTGCCACCGGGCTACTACTTGATTCCTACGAGCAGTACTTC.

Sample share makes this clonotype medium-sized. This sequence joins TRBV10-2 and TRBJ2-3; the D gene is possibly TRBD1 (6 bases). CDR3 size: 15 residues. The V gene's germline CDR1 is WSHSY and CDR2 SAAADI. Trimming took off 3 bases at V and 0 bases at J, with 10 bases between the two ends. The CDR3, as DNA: TGCGCCAGCAGTGAAACAGGGCGGAGCACAGATACGCAGTATTTT. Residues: CASSETGRSTDTQYF.

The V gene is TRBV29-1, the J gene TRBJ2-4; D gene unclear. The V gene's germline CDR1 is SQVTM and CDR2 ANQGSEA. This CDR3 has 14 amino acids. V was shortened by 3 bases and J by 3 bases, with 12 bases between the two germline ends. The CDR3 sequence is CSVEDKGFKNIQYF. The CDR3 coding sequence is TGCAGCGTTGAGGATAAAGGGTTCAAAAACATTCAGTACTTC.

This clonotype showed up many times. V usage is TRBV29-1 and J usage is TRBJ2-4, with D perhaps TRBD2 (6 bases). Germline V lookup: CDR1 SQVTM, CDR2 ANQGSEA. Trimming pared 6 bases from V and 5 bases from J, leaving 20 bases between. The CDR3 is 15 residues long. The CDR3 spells CSVGPGLGSQNIQYF. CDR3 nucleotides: TGCAGCGTCGGTCCGGGACTGGGGTCCCAAAACATTCAGTACTTC.

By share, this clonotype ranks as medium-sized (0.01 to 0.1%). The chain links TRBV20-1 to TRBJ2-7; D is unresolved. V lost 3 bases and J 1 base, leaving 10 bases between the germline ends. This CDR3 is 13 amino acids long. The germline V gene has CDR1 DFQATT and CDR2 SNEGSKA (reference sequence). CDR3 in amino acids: CSARVGPSYEQYF. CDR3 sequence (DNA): TGCAGTGCTAGGGTTGGACCTTCCTACGAGCAGTACTTC.

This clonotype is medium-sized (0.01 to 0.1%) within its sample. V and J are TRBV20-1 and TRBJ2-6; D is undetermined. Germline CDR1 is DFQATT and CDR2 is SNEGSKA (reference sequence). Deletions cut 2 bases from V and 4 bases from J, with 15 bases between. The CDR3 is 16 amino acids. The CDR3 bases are TGCAGTGCTAGAAGTGGGGTTAACCTCGGGGCCAACGTCCTGACTTTC. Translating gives CSARSGVNLGANVLTF.

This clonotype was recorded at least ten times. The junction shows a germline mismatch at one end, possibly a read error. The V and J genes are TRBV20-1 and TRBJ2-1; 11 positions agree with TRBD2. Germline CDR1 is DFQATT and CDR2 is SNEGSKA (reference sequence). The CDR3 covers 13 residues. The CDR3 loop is CSATGTSGPHRIF. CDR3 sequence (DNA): TGCAGTGCTACCGGGACTAGCGGCCCTCATAGGATCTTC.

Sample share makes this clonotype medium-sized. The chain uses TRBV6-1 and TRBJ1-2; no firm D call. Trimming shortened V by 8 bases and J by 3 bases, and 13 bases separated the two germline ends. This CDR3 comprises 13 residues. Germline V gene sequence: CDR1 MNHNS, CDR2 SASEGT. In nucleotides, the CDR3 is TGTGCCAGCTGGGCAACAGAGGACTATGGCTACACCTTC. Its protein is CASWATEDYGYTF.

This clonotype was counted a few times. The CDR3 sequence is CASSSNYAYNEQFF. The CDR3 nucleotides are TGTGCCAGCAGCTCCAACTATGCTTACAATGAGCAGTTCTTC. This chain joins TRBV7-2 and TRBJ2-1; D uncertain. The germline V gene has CDR1 SGHTA and CDR2 FQGNSA. The CDR3 contains 14 residues. Trimming cost V 4 bases and J 4 bases, with 11 bases left between them.